Following are 28 T cell receptor beta chains from one sample sequenced in a study of blood T cell repertoires in COVID-19. Repertoires were generated with immunoSEQ multiplex PCR, while TCRdb's copy carries only in-frame clones and drops some. The data contain about 330,000 clones, around 85% of them singletons. Source material: peripheral blood. The receptors derive from a human donor in a cohort sampled during active COVID-19.

The rearrangement uses TRBV11-1 and TRBJ1-2, with TRBD1 as a possible D gene (6 bases). This CDR3 has 13 residues. Germline V gene data show CDR1 as SGHAT and CDR2 as FQDESV (reference sequence). The V and J ends lost 4 bases and 4 bases respectively, with 10 bases between them. The CDR3 DNA is TGTGCCAGCAGCTGGGGGGGCAGCTATGGCTACACCTTC. It encodes CASSWGGSYGYTF.

The chain carries TRBV18 and TRBJ1-2; 7 nucleotides agree with TRBD1. Germline V gene data show CDR1 as KGHSH and CDR2 as LQKENI. This CDR3 has 14 amino acids. The junction had 5 bases not matched to a gene; V was cut back by 2 bases and J by 5 bases. The DNA for the CDR3 is TGTGCCAGCTCACCAGGTACCAGGGGGTATGGCTACACCTTC. Its translation: CASSPGTRGYGYTF. The entire variable domain, with the rest obtained from reference TRBV18 and TRBJ1-2, is as follows: NAGVMQNPRHLVRRRGQEARLRCSPMKGHSHVYWYRQLPEEGLKFMVYLQKENIIDESGMPKERFSAEFPKEGPSILRIQQVVRGDSAAYFCASSPGTRGYGYTFGSGTRLTVV.

This chain joins TRBV12-3 or TRBV12-4 and TRBJ1-1, with D unclear. The CDR3 is 13 residues long. V was trimmed by 5 bases and J by 3 bases, leaving 10 bases between them. The CDR3 loop reads CASSDFSHTEAFF. The CDR3 coding sequence is TGTGCCAGCAGTGACTTCTCCCACACTGAAGCTTTCTTT.

The chain employs TRBV2 and TRBJ1-1, with a tentative D call TRBD1 (5 bases). Germline values: CDR1 SNHLY, CDR2 FYNNEI. Trimming took off 8 bases at V and 1 base at J, with 11 bases between the two ends. CDR3 size: 13 residues. The CDR3, as DNA: TGTGCCAGCGTAAGGGGCCCGAACACTGAAGCTTTCTTT. Translation: CASVRGPNTEAFF.

The J gene is TRBJ1-4, the V gene TRBV10-2, with D unresolved. CDR1 is WSHSY, CDR2 SAAADI, per germline. CDR3 length equals 11 residues. Trimming left V 5 bases short and J 8 bases short, with 6 bases between. CDR3 DNA sequence: TGCGCCAGCAGTTTGAGCGAAAAACTGTTTTTT. This codes for CASSLSEKLFF.

In the case of this clone: This sample also contains other DNA sequences that code for the same CDR3. V and J are TRBV5-1 and TRBJ1-2; weak D call: TRBD1 (6 bases). There are 13 residues in the CDR3. V was shortened by 5 bases and J by 4 bases, with 12 bases between the two germline ends. Per germline, CDR1 SGHRS and CDR2 YFSETQ. In nucleotides, the CDR3 is TGCGCCAGCAGTCTGGAGACAGGCTATGGCTACACCTTC. Its translation is CASSLETGYGYTF.

This clone was seen ten or more times. The gene calls are TRBV7-2 and TRBJ2-2; the D is unclear. The V end lost 1 base, the J end lost 3 bases, and 3 bases lay between the germline ends. The germline V gene has CDR1 SGHTA and CDR2 FQGNSA. The CDR3 sequence is 13 residues long. CDR3 sequence reads: CASSLDYTGELFF. In nucleotides, the CDR3 is TGTGCCAGCAGCTTAGACTACACCGGGGAGCTGTTTTTT.

The rearrangement links TRBV10-3 to TRBJ1-2; no firm D call. The CDR3 sequence is 16 residues long. Trimming took 0 bases from V and 1 from J, leaving 12 bases between them. Germline values: CDR1 ENHRY, CDR2 SYGVKD. The CDR3 DNA sequence: TGTGCCATCAGTGAGTCGATAGAGGCCCTTAACTATGGCTACACCTTC. Its protein product is CAISESIEALNYGYTF.

V usage is TRBV3-1 (or the pseudogene TRBV3-2) and J usage is TRBJ2-1, with a possible D match to TRBD2 (5 bases). The V gene lost 3 bases and the J gene lost 6 bases, with 18 bases spanning the gap. In germline, CDR1 is LGHDT, CDR2 YNNKEL (reference sequence). There are 16 residues in the CDR3. The CDR3 nucleotides read TGTGCCAGCAGCCAGCCTGGGAGTGGGCGAGGCAATGAGCAGTTCTTC. Its protein product is CASSQPGSGRGNEQFF.

This sequence joins TRBV12-3 or TRBV12-4 and TRBJ1-2, with 7 bases identical to TRBD1. After removal of 6 bases from V and 4 bases from J, the junction contained 5 bases not matched to a gene. The CDR3 runs 13 residues. CDR3 sequence: CASRQAGGYGYTF. The CDR3 DNA follows: TGTGCCAGCAGGCAAGCAGGGGGCTATGGCTACACCTTC.

The chain employs TRBV6-1 and TRBJ1-5; no clear D gene. V dropped 2 bases and J dropped 1 base, with 9 bases sitting between them. The CDR3 is 15 amino acids. Per germline, CDR1 MNHNS and CDR2 SASEGT. The DNA for the CDR3 is TGTGCCAGCAGTGAATTCGGAGGGAGCAATCAGCCCCAGCATTTT. This translates into CASSEFGGSNQPQHF.

This rearrangement joins TRBV13 to TRBJ2-3; maybe TRBD1 (5 bases). The V gene lost 3 bases and the J gene lost 2 bases, with 12 bases spanning the gap. This CDR3 has 15 amino acids. The germline V gene has CDR1 PRHDT and CDR2 FYEKMQ (reference sequence). Here the CDR3 reads CASSFRGSITDTQYF. The CDR3 bases are TGTGCCAGCAGCTTTAGGGGTTCTATCACAGATACGCAGTATTTT. The complete variable domain, with remaining parts taken from reference TRBV13 and TRBJ2-3, reads AAGVIQSPRHLIKEKRETATLKCYPIPRHDTVYWYQQGPGQDPQFLISFYEKMQSDKGSIPDRFSAQQFSDYHSELNMSSLELGDSALYFCASSFRGSITDTQYFGPGTRLTVL.

Here the CDR3 DNA reads TGTGCCAGCAGCGACAGTTCTGGGGCCAACGTCCTGACTTTC. It yields the protein CASSDSSGANVLTF. The chain recombines TRBV2 with TRBJ2-6, with D possibly matching TRBD1 (5 bases). Trimming cost V 6 bases and J 1 base, with 7 bases left between them. The CDR3 spans 14 residues. CDR1 is SNHLY and CDR2 is FYNNEI in the germline V gene. The full variable domain, rest sourced from reference TRBV2 and TRBJ2-6, is EPEVTQTPSHQVTQMGQEVILRCVPISNHLYFYWYRQILGQKVEFLVSFYNNEISEKSEIFDDQFSVERPDGSNFTLKIRSTKLEDSAMYFCASSDSSGANVLTFGAGSRLTVL.

A note on this clone: One end of the junction is discordant with germline, which a read error may explain. The rearrangement joins TRBV2 to TRBJ1-3; no clear D gene. The CDR3 covers 17 residues. Germline V gene lookup returns CDR1 SNHLY and CDR2 FYNNEI. The chain's CDR3 is CASTESTGRSSGNTIYF. Here the CDR3 DNA reads TGTGCCAGCACTGAAAGTACGGGTAGGAGCTCTGGAAACACCATATATTTT.

The rearrangement joins TRBV4-1 to TRBJ2-2; D remains ambiguous. The V gene's germline CDR1 is MGHRA and CDR2 YSYEKL. V gave up 5 bases and J gave up 4 bases, with 8 bases separating them. The CDR3 has 13 amino acids. The CDR3: CASSMYGTGELFF. As DNA, the CDR3 is TGCGCCAGCAGCATGTACGGCACCGGGGAGCTGTTTTTT.

V gene TRBV3-1 (or the pseudogene TRBV3-2) combines with J gene TRBJ2-5; 11 nucleotides line up with TRBD2. The germline V gene has CDR1 LGHDT and CDR2 YNNKEL (reference sequence). The CDR3 loop spans 15 amino acids. The trim removed 4 bases at V and 1 base at J, leaving 2 bases unmatched. The CDR3 DNA reads as TGTGCCAGCAGCCTAGCGGGGGGGCGCCAAGAGACCCAGTACTTC. Its translation: CASSLAGGRQETQYF.

The V call is TRBV19, the J call TRBJ1-1; TRBD1 matches 8 bases. The germline gives CDR1 LNHDA, CDR2 SQIVND (reference sequence). After removal of 6 bases from V and 1 base from J, the junction contained 7 bases not matched to a gene. The CDR3 consists of 15 residues. CDR3 protein: CASSPIQGGNTEAFF. The CDR3 DNA reads as TGTGCCAGTAGCCCAATACAGGGGGGGAACACTGAAGCTTTCTTT.

V and J are TRBV9 and TRBJ2-3; 8 bases are shared with TRBD2. There are 13 residues in the CDR3. Germline lookup yields CDR1 SGDLS and CDR2 YYNGEE. J was trimmed by 5 bases and V by 9 bases; bases with no gene match: 8. The CDR3 nucleotides are TGTGCCACCGGGGGGGCCGCCCAAGATACGCAGTATTTT. Residues: CATGGAAQDTQYF.

The chain couples TRBV9 to TRBJ2-7; TRBD1 matches 11 bases. The germline CDR1 and CDR2 sequences are SGDLS and YYNGEE. The CDR3 has 15 residues. The V segment lost 1 base and the J segment 6 bases; nucleotides outside the gene matches: 6. This CDR3 reads CASSVRTGGPSEQYF. The CDR3 DNA reads as TGTGCCAGCAGCGTACGGACAGGGGGCCCGTCCGAGCAGTACTTC.

The chain recombines TRBV5-1 with TRBJ2-6; 7 nucleotides align to TRBD1. Germline loops: CDR1 SGHRS, CDR2 YFSETQ. The junction had 6 bases not matched to a gene; V was cut back by 4 bases and J by 2 bases. This CDR3 comprises 16 residues. The CDR3 loop reads CASSPGGRAGANVLTF. The CDR3 region has the DNA TGCGCCAGCAGCCCAGGGGGTCGGGCTGGGGCCAACGTCCTGACTTTC.

This sequence joins TRBV11-3 and TRBJ2-1; TRBD2 matches at 7 bases. CDR1 and CDR2 (germline): SGHNT, YENEEA. This CDR3 contains 13 residues. The V segment lost 4 bases and the J segment 15 bases; nucleotides outside the gene matches: 12. The CDR3 loop is CASSSHGGGARFF. The CDR3 bases are TGTGCCAGCAGCTCTCACGGCGGGGGAGCGAGGTTCTTC.

This chain links TRBV19 with TRBJ2-2, with D possibly TRBD2 on 5 matching bases. There are 14 residues in the CDR3. Trimming left V 1 base short and J 9 bases short, with 12 bases between. Germline values: CDR1 LNHDA, CDR2 SQIVND (reference sequence). CDR3: CASSIALLGRELFF. The CDR3 coding sequence is TGTGCCAGTAGTATAGCTCTCCTCGGGAGGGAGCTGTTTTTT.

The chain combines TRBV25-1 with TRBJ2-7; TRBD1 matches 9 bases. Looked up from germline, CDR1 is MGHDK and CDR2 is SYGVNS. J lost 7 bases, V lost 3 bases, and 19 bases had no gene match. The CDR3 is 18 amino acids. The CDR3 protein is CASSDPYRGHTTLGEQYF. In DNA form, the CDR3 reads TGTGCCAGCAGTGACCCTTACAGGGGGCATACGACGTTGGGGGAGCAGTACTTC.

There are a few counts of this clone. The chain employs TRBV20-1 and TRBJ1-2; the D gene is possibly TRBD1 (6 bases). CDR1 DFQATT and CDR2 SNEGSKA come from the germline V gene (reference sequence). The CDR3 is 11 amino acids. The chain's CDR3 is CTADRSYGYTF. The CDR3, as DNA: TGCACCGCGGACAGATCCTATGGCTACACCTTC.

V usage is TRBV29-1 and J usage is TRBJ1-2, with TRBD1 matching 7 bases. This CDR3 is built from 17 residues. Germline V gene sequence: CDR1 SQVTM, CDR2 ANQGSEA. Losses at the gene ends were 6 bases for V and 2 bases for J; bases not matched to a gene: 18. Written as DNA, the CDR3 is TGCAGCGTCTTCCTCCGGGACAGCCCCGTCCTAAACTATGGCTACACCTTC. Protein: CSVFLRDSPVLNYGYTF.

The chain is built from TRBV27 and TRBJ1-6; D unresolved. Germline CDR1 MNHEY, CDR2 SMNVEV (reference sequence). V gave up 6 bases and J gave up 9 bases, with 9 bases separating them. The CDR3 is made up of 12 amino acids. CDR3 residues: CASSTGGSPLHF. CDR3 sequence (DNA): TGTGCCAGCAGCACCGGCGGTTCACCCCTCCACTTT.

This rearrangement joins TRBV12-5 to TRBJ1-2, with 7 bases aligning to TRBD1. Looked up from germline, CDR1 is LGHNT and CDR2 is FRNRAP. The trim removed 1 base at V and 4 bases at J, leaving 3 bases unmatched. The CDR3 covers 14 residues. The CDR3 nucleotides read TGTGCTAGTGGTTTGGGACAGGGACGCTATGGCTACACCTTC. Encoded protein: CASGLGQGRYGYTF.

V gene TRBV5-1 combines with J gene TRBJ2-7; 7 positions match TRBD1. Trimming cost V 4 bases and J 1 base; bases outside gene matches: 5. Germline V CDR1 and CDR2: SGHRS, YFSETQ. The CDR3 is made up of 14 amino acids. The CDR3 protein is CASSLWTGSYEQYF. CDR3 sequence (DNA): TGCGCCAGCAGCCTATGGACAGGATCCTACGAGCAGTACTTC. Supplemented by reference TRBV5-1 and TRBJ2-7, the full variable domain reads KAGVTQTPRYLIKTRGQQVTLSCSPISGHRSVSWYQQTPGQGLQFLFEYFSETQRNKGNFPGRFSGRQFSNSRSEMNVSTLELGDSALYLCASSLWTGSYEQYFGPGTRLTVT.